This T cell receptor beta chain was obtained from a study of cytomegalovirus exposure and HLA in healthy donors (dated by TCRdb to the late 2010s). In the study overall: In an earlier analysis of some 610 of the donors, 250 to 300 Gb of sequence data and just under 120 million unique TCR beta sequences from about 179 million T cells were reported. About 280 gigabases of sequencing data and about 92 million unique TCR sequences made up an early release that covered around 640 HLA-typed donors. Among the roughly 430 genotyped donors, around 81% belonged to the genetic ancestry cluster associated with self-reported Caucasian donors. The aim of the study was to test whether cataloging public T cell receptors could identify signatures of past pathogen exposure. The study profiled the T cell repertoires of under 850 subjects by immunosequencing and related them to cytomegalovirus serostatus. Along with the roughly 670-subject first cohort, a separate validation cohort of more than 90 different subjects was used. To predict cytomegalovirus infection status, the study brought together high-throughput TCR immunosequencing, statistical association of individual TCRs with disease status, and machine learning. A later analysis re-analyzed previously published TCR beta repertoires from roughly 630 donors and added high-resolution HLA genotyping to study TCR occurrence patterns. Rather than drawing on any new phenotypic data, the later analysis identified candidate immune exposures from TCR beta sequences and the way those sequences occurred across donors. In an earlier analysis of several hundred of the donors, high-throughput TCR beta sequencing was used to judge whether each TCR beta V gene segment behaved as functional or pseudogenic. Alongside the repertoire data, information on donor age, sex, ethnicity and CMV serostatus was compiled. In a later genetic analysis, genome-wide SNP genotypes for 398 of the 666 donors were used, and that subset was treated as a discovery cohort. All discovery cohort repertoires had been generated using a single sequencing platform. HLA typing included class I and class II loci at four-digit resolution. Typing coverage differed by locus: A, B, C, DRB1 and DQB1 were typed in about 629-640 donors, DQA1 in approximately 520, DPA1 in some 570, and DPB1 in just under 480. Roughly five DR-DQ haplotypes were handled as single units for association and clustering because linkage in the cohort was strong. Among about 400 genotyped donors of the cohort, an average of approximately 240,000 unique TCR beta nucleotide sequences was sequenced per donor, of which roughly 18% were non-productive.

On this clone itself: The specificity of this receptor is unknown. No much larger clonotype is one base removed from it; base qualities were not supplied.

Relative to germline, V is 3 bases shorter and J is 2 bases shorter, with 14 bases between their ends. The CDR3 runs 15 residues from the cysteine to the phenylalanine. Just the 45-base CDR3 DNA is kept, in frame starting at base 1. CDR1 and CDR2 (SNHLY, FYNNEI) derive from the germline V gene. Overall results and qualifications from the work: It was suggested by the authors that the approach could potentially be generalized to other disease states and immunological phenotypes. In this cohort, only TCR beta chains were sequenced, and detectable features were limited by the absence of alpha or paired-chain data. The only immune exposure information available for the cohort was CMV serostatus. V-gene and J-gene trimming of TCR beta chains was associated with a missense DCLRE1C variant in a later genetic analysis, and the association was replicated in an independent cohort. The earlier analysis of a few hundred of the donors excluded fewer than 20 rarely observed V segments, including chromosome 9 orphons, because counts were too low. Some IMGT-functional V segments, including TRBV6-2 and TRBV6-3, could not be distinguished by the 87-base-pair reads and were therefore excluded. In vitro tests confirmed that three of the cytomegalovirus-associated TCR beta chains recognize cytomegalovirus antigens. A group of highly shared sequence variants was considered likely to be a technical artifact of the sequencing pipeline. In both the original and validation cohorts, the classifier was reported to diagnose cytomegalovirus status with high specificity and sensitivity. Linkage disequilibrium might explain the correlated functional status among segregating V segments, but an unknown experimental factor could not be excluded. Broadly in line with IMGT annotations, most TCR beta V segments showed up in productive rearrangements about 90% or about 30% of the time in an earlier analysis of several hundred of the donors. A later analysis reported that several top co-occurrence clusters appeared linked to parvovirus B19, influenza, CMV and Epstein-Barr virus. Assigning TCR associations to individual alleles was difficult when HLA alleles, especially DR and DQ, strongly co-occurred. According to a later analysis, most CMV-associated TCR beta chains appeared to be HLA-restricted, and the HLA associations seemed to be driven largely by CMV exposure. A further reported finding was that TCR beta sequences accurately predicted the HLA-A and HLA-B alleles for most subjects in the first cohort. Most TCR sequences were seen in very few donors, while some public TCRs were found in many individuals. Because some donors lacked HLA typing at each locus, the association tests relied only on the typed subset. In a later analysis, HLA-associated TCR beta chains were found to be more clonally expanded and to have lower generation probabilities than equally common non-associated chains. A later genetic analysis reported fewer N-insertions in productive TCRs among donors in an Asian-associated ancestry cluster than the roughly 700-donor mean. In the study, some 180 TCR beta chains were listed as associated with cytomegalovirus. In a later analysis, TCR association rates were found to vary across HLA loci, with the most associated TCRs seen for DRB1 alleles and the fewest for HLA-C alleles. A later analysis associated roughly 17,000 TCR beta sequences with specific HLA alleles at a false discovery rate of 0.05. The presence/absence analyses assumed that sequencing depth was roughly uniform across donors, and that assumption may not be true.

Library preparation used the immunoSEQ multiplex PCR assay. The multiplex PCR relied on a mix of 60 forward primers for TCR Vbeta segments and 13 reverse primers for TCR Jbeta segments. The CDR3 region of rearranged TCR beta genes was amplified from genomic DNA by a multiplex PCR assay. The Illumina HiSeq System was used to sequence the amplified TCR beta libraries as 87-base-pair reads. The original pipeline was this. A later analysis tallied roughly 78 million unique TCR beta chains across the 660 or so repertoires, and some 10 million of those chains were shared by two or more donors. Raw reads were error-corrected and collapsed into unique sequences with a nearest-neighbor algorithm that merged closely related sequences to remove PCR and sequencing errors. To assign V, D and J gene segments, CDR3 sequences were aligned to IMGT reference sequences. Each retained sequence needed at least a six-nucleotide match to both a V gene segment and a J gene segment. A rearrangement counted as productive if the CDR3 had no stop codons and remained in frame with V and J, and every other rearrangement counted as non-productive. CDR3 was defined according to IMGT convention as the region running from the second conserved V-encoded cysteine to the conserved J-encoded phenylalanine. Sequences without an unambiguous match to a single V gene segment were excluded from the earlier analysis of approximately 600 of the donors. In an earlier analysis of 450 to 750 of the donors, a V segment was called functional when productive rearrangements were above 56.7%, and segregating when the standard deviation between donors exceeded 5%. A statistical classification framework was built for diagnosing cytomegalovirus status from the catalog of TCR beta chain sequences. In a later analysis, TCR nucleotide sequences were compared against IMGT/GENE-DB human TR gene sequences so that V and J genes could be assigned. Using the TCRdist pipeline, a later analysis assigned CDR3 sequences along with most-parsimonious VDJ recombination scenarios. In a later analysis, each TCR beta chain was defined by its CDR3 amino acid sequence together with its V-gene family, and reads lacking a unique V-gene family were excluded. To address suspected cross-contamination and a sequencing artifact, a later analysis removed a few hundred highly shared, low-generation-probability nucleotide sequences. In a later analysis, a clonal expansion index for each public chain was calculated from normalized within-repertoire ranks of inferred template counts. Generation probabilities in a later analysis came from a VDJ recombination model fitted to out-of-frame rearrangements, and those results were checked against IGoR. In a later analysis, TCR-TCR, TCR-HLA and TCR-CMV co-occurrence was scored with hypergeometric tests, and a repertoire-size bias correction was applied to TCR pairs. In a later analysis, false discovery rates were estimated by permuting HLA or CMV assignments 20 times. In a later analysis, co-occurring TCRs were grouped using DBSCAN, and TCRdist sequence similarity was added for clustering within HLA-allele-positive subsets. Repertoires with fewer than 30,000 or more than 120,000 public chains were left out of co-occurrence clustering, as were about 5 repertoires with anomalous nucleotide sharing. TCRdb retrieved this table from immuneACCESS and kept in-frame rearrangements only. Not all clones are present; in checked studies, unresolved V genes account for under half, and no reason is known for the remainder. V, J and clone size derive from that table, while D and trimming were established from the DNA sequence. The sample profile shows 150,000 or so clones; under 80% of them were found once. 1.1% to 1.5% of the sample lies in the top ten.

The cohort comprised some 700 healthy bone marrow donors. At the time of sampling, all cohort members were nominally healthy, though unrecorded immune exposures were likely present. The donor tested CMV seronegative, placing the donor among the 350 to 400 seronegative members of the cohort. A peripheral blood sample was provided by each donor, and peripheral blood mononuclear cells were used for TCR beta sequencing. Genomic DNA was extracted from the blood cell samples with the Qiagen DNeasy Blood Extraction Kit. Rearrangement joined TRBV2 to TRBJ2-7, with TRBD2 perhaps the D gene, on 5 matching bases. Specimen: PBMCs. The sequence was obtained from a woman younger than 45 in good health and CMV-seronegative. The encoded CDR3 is CASSDGEGKTYEQYF. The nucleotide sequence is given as TGTGCCAGCAGTGACGGGGAAGGGAAGACCTACGAGCAGTACTTC.